The 21 T cell receptor beta chains given below trace back to one sample, sequenced in a study of T cells after posttransplantation cyclophosphamide. The protocol was immunoSEQ multiplex PCR, while the TCRdb copy is restricted to in-frame clones and leaves out a portion. The table lists tens of thousands of clones, 95% to 98% of them singletons. The naive gate required viable CD3+CD4+ or CD3+CD8+ cells with CCR7+CD45RA+CD45RO-CD95-CD27+CD28+ phenotype. Source material: naive CD4+ T cells sorted from PBMCs. The source is a man aged 35 to 55 in good health, CMV-negative, and a related stem cell transplant donor.

This sequence joins TRBV30 and TRBJ1-3; D possibly corresponds to TRBD1 (6 bases). V gave up 5 bases and J gave up 4 bases, with 12 bases separating them. The V gene's germline CDR1 is GTSNPN and CDR2 SVGIG (reference sequence). The CDR3 is made up of 13 amino acids. DNA for the CDR3: TGTGCCTGGGGACAGACAAGGGGAAACACCATATATTTT. Its translation is CAWGQTRGNTIYF.

V gene TRBV5-1 combines with J gene TRBJ2-7, with D perhaps matching TRBD1 (6 bases). The CDR3 has 14 residues. CDR1 is SGHRS, CDR2 YFSETQ, per germline. V was clipped by 5 bases and J by 0 bases, with 12 bases between them. For the CDR3, the DNA is TGCGCCAGCAGTTGGGGGCTTCACTCCTACGAGCAGTACTTC. Its protein is CASSWGLHSYEQYF.

This chain uses TRBV16 with TRBJ2-7, with D hard to call. This CDR3 has 12 amino acids. Trimming removed 1 base from V and 5 bases from J, with 6 bases in between. From germline, CDR1 is KGHSY and CDR2 FQNENV. The CDR3 DNA is TGTGCCAGCAGCCAATATCGGGACGAGCAGTACTTC. The encoded protein is CASSQYRDEQYF. Combining the CDR3 with reference TRBV16 and TRBJ2-7 gives the whole variable domain GEEVAQTPKHLVRGEGQKAKLYCAPIKGHSYVFWYQQVLKNEFKFLISFQNENVFDETGMPKERFSAKCLPNSPCSLEIQATKLEDSAVYFCASSQYRDEQYFGPGTRLTVT.

V usage is TRBV9 and J usage is TRBJ1-1, with a possible D match to TRBD1 (5 bases). Deletions cut 3 bases from V and 2 bases from J, with 11 bases between. CDR1 and CDR2 from the germline V gene are SGDLS and YYNGEE. This CDR3 is 14 amino acids long. Here the CDR3 DNA reads TGTGCCAGCAGCGCCGACAGATTCAACACTGAAGCTTTCTTT. This codes for CASSADRFNTEAFF.

The chain employs TRBV6-4 and TRBJ1-2; D not certain. Trimming pared 2 bases from V and 6 bases from J, leaving 13 bases between. The CDR3 spans 14 residues. Germline loops: CDR1 MRHNA, CDR2 SNTAGT. DNA for the CDR3: TGTGCCAGCAGTGACCCTGGCAGCGCGGATGGCTACACCTTC. It codes for CASSDPGSADGYTF.

This clone appeared once. The chain carries TRBV19 and TRBJ2-3; D not certain. Trimming cost V 3 bases and J 0 bases, with 7 bases left between them. The CDR3 length is 14 residues. Germline-derived CDR1 and CDR2 are LNHDA and SQIVND (reference sequence). Written as DNA, the CDR3 is TGTGCCAGTAGTATCGGCGGCAGCACAGATACGCAGTATTTT. This sequence encodes CASSIGGSTDTQYF.

The rearrangement links TRBV23-1 to TRBJ2-2; tentative D call: TRBD1 (5 bases). TRBV23-1 is designated an ORF whose function remains uncertain. There are 16 residues in the CDR3. The V gene lost 4 bases and the J gene lost 4 bases, with 16 bases spanning the gap. The CDR3 here is CASSRVIQGPTGELFF. Written as DNA, the CDR3 is TGCGCCAGCAGTCGGGTCATTCAGGGCCCCACCGGGGAGCTGTTTTTT.

This clone was picked up a small number of times. The J gene is TRBJ2-2, the V gene TRBV30; D not certain. CDR1 is GTSNPN, CDR2 SVGIG, per germline (reference sequence). Deletions cut 2 bases from V and 7 bases from J, with 5 bases between. This CDR3 is built from 11 residues. CDR3 coding DNA: TGTGCCTGGAGTTTCTTCGGGGAGCTGTTTTTT. Translating it yields CAWSFFGELFF.

Only one count was recorded for this clone. The chain is built from TRBV11-2 and TRBJ1-5; 8 positions agree with TRBD1. Looked up from germline, CDR1 is SGHAT and CDR2 is FQNNGV. The CDR3 contains 15 residues. V was pared by 2 bases and J by 6 bases, with 6 bases of the junction left unmatched. DNA for the CDR3: TGTGCCAGCAGCTTACGGGGACAGGCAGGTCAGCCCCAGCATTTT. It codes for CASSLRGQAGQPQHF. The variable domain in full, with the rest retrieved from reference TRBV11-2 and TRBJ1-5, is EAGVAQSPRYKIIEKRQSVAFWCNPISGHATLYWYQQILGQGPKLLIQFQNNGVVDDSQLPKDRFSAERLKGVDSTLKIQPAKLEDSAVYLCASSLRGQAGQPQHFGDGTRLSIL.

This chain connects TRBV5-1 to TRBJ1-2; 8 positions agree with TRBD1. The CDR3 extends over 17 amino acids. Germline CDR1 reads SGHRS; CDR2 reads YFSETQ. Unmatched junction bases numbered 11, after V lost 3 bases and J lost 1 base. CDR3 protein: CASSSGWGQDYNYGYTF. CDR3 bases: TGCGCCAGCAGCTCGGGATGGGGACAGGATTATAACTATGGCTACACCTTC. Drawing the rest from reference TRBV5-1 and TRBJ1-2, the complete variable domain is KAGVTQTPRYLIKTRGQQVTLSCSPISGHRSVSWYQQTPGQGLQFLFEYFSETQRNKGNFPGRFSGRQFSNSRSEMNVSTLELGDSALYLCASSSGWGQDYNYGYTFGSGTRLTVV.

This chain connects TRBV7-8 to TRBJ2-3; 8 bases are a match to TRBD2. Germline V CDR1 and CDR2: SGHVS, FQNEAQ. The length of the CDR3 is 17 residues. Trimming cost V 5 bases and J 2 bases; bases outside gene matches: 12. CDR3 coding DNA: TGTGCCAGCAGCCCCCAATCAGGAGCGGGGGTCACAGATACGCAGTATTTT. It encodes CASSPQSGAGVTDTQYF.

The genes are TRBV10-3 and TRBJ2-3; D is unclear. V was shortened by 0 bases and J by 2 bases, with 12 bases between the two germline ends. CDR1 and CDR2 (germline): ENHRY, SYGVKD. CDR3 length: 16 amino acids. The CDR3 loop is CAISESESLITDTQYF. The DNA for the CDR3 is TGTGCCATCAGTGAGTCGGAGTCCCTTATCACAGATACGCAGTATTTT.

The chain has TRBV10-1 and TRBJ2-2, with 11 bases identical to TRBD2. J lost 0 bases, V lost 6 bases, and 9 bases had no gene match. The CDR3 consists of 18 residues. Germline-derived CDR1 and CDR2 are WNHNN and SYGVQD (reference sequence). The CDR3 DNA reads TGCGCCAGCAGCACTACTAGCGGGGGCAGTCCGAACACCGGGGAGCTGTTTTTT. It encodes CASSTTSGGSPNTGELFF.

The V call is TRBV5-1, the J call TRBJ2-1; 12 bases line up with TRBD2. Germline loops: CDR1 SGHRS, CDR2 YFSETQ. CDR3 size: 17 residues. V shed 4 bases, J shed 6 bases, and the junction held 11 bases outside the gene matches. The CDR3 loop reads CASSMFRLAGVLNEQFF. In DNA, the CDR3 is TGCGCCAGCAGCATGTTCAGACTAGCGGGAGTTCTCAATGAGCAGTTCTTC. Full variable domain (remainder filled in from reference TRBV5-1 and TRBJ2-1): KAGVTQTPRYLIKTRGQQVTLSCSPISGHRSVSWYQQTPGQGLQFLFEYFSETQRNKGNFPGRFSGRQFSNSRSEMNVSTLELGDSALYLCASSMFRLAGVLNEQFFGPGTRLTVL.

This chain joins TRBV9 and TRBJ2-5, with D perhaps matching TRBD1 (8 bases). This CDR3 comprises 18 residues. The V gene lost 0 bases and the J gene lost 2 bases, with 20 bases spanning the gap. The germline V gene encodes CDR1 SGDLS and CDR2 YYNGEE. CDR3 sequence reads: CASSVGTGGGPSQETQYF. CDR3 bases: TGTGCCAGCAGCGTAGGCACAGGGGGAGGGCCATCACAAGAGACCCAGTACTTC.

The chain is built from TRBV18 and TRBJ2-2; 7 positions agree with TRBD2. This CDR3 is built from 16 residues. V gave up 0 bases and J gave up 4 bases; unmatched junction bases: 5. Germline values: CDR1 KGHSH, CDR2 LQKENI. In DNA form, the CDR3 reads TGTGCCAGCTCACCACCGGACGGGAGGACCACCGGGGAGCTGTTTTTT. Amino acid sequence: CASSPPDGRTTGELFF.

For this clone: The junction and the germline gene differ at one end; a read error may be behind it. The chain carries TRBV6-1 and TRBJ2-2; maybe TRBD2 (5 bases). Germline V gives CDR1 MNHNS, CDR2 SASEGT. The CDR3 runs 14 residues. The CDR3 protein is CATKAAAGLGELLF. The CDR3 DNA is TGTGCCACCAAAGCTGCGGCAGGCCTCGGGGAGCTGCTTTTT.

The rearrangement links TRBV2 to TRBJ2-2; 9 nucleotides agree with TRBD2. Germline V lookup: CDR1 SNHLY, CDR2 FYNNEI. CDR3 length: 19 amino acids. V was pared by 8 bases and J by 3 bases, with 19 bases of the junction left unmatched. CDR3 nucleotide sequence: TGTGCCAGCTCCGGAAGGGGTAGCGGGAGAGGAGGCGACACCGGGGAGCTGTTTTTT. This gives the protein CASSGRGSGRGGDTGELFF.

The chain employs TRBV7-8 and TRBJ2-7; 9 bases are shared with TRBD2. The CDR3 runs 15 residues. The V gene end was trimmed by 4 bases and the J gene end by 7 bases; junction bases not matched to a gene: 11. The germline V gene encodes CDR1 SGHVS and CDR2 FQNEAQ. CDR3 amino acids: CASSSQGLAMGEQYF. CDR3 DNA: TGTGCCAGCAGCTCCCAGGGACTAGCCATGGGGGAGCAGTACTTC.

This chain links TRBV7-9 with TRBJ2-2; maybe TRBD2 (6 bases). V shed 10 bases and J shed 7 bases, with 16 bases lying between them. This CDR3 comprises 13 residues. CDR1 is SEHNR, CDR2 FQNEAQ, per germline (reference sequence). CDR3 nucleotides: TGTGCCAACGCGGGACTCTCGAGCGGGGAGCTGTTTTTT. Protein: CANAGLSSGELFF.

This chain connects TRBV11-1 to TRBJ1-2; no reliable D call. The V gene lost 0 bases and the J gene lost 4 bases, with 9 bases spanning the gap. Germline V gene sequence: CDR1 SGHAT, CDR2 FQDESV (reference sequence). This CDR3 region has 14 residues. The CDR3 reads CASSLARGPYGYTF. CDR3 bases: TGTGCCAGCAGCTTAGCGCGGGGTCCCTATGGCTACACCTTC.